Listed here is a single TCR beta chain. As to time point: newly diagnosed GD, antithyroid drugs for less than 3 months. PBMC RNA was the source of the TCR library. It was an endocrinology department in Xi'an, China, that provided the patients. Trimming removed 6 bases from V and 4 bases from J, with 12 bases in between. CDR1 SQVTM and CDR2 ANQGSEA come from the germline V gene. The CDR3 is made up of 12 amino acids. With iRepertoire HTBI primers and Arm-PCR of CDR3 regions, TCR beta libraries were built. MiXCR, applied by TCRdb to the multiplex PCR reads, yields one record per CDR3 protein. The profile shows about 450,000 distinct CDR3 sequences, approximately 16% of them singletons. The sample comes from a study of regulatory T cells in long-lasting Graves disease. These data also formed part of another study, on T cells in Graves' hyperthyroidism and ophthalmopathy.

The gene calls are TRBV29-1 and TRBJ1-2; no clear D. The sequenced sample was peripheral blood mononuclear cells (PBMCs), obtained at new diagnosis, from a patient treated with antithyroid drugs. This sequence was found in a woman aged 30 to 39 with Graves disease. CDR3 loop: CSVPLAGYGYTF. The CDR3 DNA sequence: TGCAGCGTCCCCCTCGCAGGCTATGGCTACACCTTC.